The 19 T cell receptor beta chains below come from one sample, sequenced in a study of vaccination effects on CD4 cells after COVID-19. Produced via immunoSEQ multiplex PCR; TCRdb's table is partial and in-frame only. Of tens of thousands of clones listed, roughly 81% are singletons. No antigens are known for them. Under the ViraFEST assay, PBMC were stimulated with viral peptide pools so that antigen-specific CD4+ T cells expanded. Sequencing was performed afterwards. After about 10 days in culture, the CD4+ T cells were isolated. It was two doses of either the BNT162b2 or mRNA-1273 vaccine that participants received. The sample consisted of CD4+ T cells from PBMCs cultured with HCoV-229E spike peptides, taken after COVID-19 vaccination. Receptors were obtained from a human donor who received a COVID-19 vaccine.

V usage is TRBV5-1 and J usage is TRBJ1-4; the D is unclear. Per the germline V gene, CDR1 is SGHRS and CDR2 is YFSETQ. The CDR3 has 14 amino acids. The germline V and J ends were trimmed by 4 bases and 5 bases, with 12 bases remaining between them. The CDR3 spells CASSPDGYNEKLFF. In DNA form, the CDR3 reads TGCGCCAGCAGCCCGGACGGATACAATGAAAAACTGTTTTTT.

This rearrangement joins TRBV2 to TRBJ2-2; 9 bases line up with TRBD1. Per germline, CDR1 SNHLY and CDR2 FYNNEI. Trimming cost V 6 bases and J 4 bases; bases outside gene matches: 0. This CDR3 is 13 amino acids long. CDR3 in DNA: TGTGCCAGCAGGGACAGGGGCACCGGGGAGCTGTTTTTT. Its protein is CASRDRGTGELFF.

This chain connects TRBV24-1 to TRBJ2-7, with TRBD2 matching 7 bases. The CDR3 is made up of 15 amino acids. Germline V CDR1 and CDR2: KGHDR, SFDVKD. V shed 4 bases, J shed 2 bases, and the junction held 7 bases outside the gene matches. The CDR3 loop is CATSDRTGTTYEQYV. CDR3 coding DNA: TGTGCCACCAGTGACCGGACTGGGACTACCTACGAGCAGTACGTC.

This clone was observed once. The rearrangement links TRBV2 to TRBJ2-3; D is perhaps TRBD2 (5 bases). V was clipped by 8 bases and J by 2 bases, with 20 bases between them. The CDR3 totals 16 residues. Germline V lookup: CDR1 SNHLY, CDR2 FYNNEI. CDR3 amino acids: CASFMERAHYTDTQYF. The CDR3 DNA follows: TGTGCCAGCTTTATGGAGAGGGCACATTACACAGATACGCAGTATTTT.

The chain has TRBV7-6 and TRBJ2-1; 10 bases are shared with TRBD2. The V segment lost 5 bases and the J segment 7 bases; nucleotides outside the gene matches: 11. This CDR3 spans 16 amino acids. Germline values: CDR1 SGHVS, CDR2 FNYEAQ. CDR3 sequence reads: CASSARTSGAHNEQFF. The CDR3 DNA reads TGTGCCAGCAGCGCCCGGACTAGCGGAGCTCATAATGAGCAGTTCTTC.

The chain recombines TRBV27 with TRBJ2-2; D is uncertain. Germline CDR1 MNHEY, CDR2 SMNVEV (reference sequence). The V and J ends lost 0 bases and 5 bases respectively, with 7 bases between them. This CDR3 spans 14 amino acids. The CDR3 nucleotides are TGTGCCAGCAGTTTATCCCGGGTTACCGGGGAGCTGTTTTTT. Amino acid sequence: CASSLSRVTGELFF.

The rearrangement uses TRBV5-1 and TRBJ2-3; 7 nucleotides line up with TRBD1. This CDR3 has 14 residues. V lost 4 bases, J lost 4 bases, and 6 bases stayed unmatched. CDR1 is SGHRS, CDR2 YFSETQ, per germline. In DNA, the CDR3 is TGCGCCAGCAGCCTTCAACAGGGGTCAGATACGCAGTATTTT. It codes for CASSLQQGSDTQYF.

CDR3 amino acids: CASSLGDTQYF. In DNA form, the CDR3 reads TGTGCCAGCAGTTTGGGAGATACGCAGTATTTT. This sequence joins TRBV6-5 and TRBJ2-3, with D hard to call. The CDR3 length is 11 residues. Germline assignment: CDR1 MNHEY and CDR2 SVGAGI. V was pared by 4 bases and J by 5 bases, with 4 bases between.

The DNA for the CDR3 is TGCAGTGCTTGGGCTGAGGGGGGGGTGTACGTC. Translation: CSAWAEGGVYV. J is TRBJ2-7 and V is TRBV20-1; tentative D call: TRBD2 (7 bases). V lost 5 bases and J lost 12, with 17 bases in between. Germline V CDR1 and CDR2: DFQATT, SNEGSKA (reference sequence). This CDR3 region has 11 residues.

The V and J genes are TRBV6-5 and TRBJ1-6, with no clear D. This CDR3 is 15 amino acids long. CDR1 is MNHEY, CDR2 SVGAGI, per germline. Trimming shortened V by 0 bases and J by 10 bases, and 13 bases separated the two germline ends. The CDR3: CASSYSLGRASPLHF. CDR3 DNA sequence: TGTGCCAGCAGTTACTCTTTGGGGAGGGCATCACCCCTCCACTTT.

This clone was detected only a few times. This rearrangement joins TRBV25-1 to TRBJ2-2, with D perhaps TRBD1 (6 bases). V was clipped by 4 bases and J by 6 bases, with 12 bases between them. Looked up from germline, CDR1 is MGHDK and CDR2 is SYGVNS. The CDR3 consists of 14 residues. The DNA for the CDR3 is TGTGCCAGCAGTGTCTCAGGGGCCGCCGGGGAGCTGTTTTTT. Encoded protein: CASSVSGAAGELFF.

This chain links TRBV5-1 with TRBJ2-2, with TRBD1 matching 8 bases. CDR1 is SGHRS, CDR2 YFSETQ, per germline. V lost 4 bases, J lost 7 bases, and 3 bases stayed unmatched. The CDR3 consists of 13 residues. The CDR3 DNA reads TGCGCCAGCAGCCTCGGACAGGGCGGGGAGCTGTTTTTT. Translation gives CASSLGQGGELFF.

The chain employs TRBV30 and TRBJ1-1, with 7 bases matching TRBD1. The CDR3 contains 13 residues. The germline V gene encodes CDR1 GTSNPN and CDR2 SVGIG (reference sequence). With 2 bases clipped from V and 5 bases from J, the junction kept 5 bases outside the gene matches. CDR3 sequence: CAWSNRGWTEAFF. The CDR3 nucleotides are TGTGCCTGGAGTAACAGGGGCTGGACTGAAGCTTTCTTT. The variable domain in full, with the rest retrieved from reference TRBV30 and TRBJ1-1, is SQTIHQWPATLVQPVGSPLSLECTVEGTSNPNLYWYRQAAGRGLQLLFYSVGIGQISSEVPQNLSASRPQDRQFILSSKKLLLSDSGFYLCAWSNRGWTEAFFGQGTRLTVV.

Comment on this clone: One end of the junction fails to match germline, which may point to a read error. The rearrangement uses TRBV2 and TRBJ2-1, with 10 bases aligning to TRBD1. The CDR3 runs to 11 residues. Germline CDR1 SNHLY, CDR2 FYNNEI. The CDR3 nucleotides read TGTGCCAGCAGTGATTCCGGACAGGGGGTCTTC. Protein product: CASSDSGQGVF. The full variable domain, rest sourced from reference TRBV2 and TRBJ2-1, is EPEVTQTPSHQVTQMGQEVILRCVPISNHLYFYWYRQILGQKVEFLVSFYNNEISEKSEIFDDQFSVERPDGSNFTLKIRSTKLEDSAMYFCASSDSGQGVFGPGTRLTVL.

The chain's CDR3 is CATSGRQPRLQETQYF. The CDR3 DNA sequence: TGTGCCACCAGTGGCAGACAGCCTCGCCTACAAGAGACCCAGTACTTC. The chain joins TRBV24-1 to TRBJ2-5; maybe TRBD1 (5 bases). Germline V gene sequence: CDR1 KGHDR, CDR2 SFDVKD. With 5 bases removed from V and 2 bases from J, the gap between germline ends came to 17 bases. The CDR3 consists of 16 residues.

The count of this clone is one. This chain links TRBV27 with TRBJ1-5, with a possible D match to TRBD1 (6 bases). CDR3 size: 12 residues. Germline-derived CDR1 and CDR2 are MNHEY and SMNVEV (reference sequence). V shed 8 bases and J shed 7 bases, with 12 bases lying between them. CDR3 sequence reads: CASGQNGQPQHF. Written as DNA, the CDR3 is TGTGCCAGCGGACAGAACGGCCAGCCCCAGCATTTT.

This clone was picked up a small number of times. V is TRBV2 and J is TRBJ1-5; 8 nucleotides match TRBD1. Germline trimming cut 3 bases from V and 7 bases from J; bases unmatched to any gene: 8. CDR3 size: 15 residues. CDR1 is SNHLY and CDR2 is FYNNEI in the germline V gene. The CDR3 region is CASSDRTGWDQPQHF. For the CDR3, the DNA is TGTGCCAGCAGTGACAGGACAGGGTGGGACCAGCCCCAGCATTTT.

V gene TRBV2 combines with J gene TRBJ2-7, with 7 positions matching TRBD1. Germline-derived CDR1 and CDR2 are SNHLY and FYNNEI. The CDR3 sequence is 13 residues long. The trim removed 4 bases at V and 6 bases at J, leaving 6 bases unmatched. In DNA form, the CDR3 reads TGTGCCAGCAGTGGGGAGACAGGGACCGAGCAGTACGTC. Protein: CASSGETGTEQYV.

The CDR3 nucleotides are TGTGCCAGCAGGCGGACAGGGGCGAGGAATGGCTACACCTTC. Encoded protein: CASRRTGARNGYTF. This chain uses TRBV28 with TRBJ1-2; the match to TRBD1 covers 9 bases. The CDR3 spans 14 residues. V gave up 6 bases and J gave up 6 bases; unmatched junction bases: 8. Germline V lookup: CDR1 MDHEN, CDR2 SYDVKM.